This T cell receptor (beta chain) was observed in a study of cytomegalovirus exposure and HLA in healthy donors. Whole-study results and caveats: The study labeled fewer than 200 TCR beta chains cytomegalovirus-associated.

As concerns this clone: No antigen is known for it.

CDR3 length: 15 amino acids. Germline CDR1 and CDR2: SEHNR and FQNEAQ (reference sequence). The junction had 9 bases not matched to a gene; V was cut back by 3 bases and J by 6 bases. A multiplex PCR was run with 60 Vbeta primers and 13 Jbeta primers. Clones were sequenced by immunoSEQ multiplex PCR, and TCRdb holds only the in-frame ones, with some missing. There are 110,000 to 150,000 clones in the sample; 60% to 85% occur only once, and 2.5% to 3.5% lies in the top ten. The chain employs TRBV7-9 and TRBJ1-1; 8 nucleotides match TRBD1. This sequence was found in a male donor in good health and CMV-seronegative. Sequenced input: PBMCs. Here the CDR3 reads CASSFETGGLSEAFF. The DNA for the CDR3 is TGTGCCAGCAGCTTTGAAACAGGGGGGCTGTCTGAAGCTTTCTTT.